Listed below are T cell receptor beta chains from one sample, sequenced in a study of shared clonotypes between healthy human individuals. Libraries were prepared by immunoSEQ multiplex PCR; TCRdb keeps only in-frame clonotypes and omits some of them. Of hundreds of thousands of clones listed, around four fifths were seen once; the top ten hold around 1.8%. Sequenced material: memory CD4+ T cells sorted from blood. Receptors were obtained from a woman under 40 in good health. The CDR3 runs from the conserved cysteine through the conserved F or W. D genes are given only for firm matches. Not every row has a clone size; where given, it reads once, few, many or a size class.

.	TRBV20-1	.	TRBJ2-7	TGCAGTGCTAGCCCGCGGTACGAGCAGTACTTC	CSASPRYEQYF
TRBD2	TRBV7-9	.	TRBJ2-3	TGTGCCAGCAGCTCCAGGACTAGCGGGAGGCCACCAGATACGCAGTATTTT	CASSSRTSGRPPDTQYF
.	TRBV6-6	.	TRBJ1-4	TGTGCCAGCAGCCTCGGGGCTGCAACTAATGAAAAACTGTTTTTT	CASSLGAATNEKLFF
.	TRBV5-1	.	TRBJ2-4	TGCGCCAGCAGCTTGACAATAGCCAAAAACATTCAGTACTTC	CASSLTIAKNIQYF
.	TRBV12-5	many	TRBJ2-1	TGTGCTAGTGGACAAGCAGGGAGCTCCTACAATGAGCAGTTCTTC	CASGQAGSSYNEQFF
.	TRBV6-5	.	TRBJ1-2	TGTGCCAGCAGTTATGGGAACTATGGCTACACCTTC	CASSYGNYGYTF
.	TRBV7-8	few	TRBJ1-3	TGTGCCAGCAGCCGCGTTAGCTCTGGAAACACCATATATTTT	CASSRVSSGNTIYF
TRBD1	TRBV5-4	.	TRBJ2-7	TGTGCCAGCAGCTTGGGCCGGGACAGCGCACTCTACGAGCAGTACTTC	CASSLGRDSALYEQYF
.	TRBV5-1	.	TRBJ1-4	TGCGCCAGCAGGAAGCAGGTCGCAACTAATGAAAAACTGTTTTTT	CASRKQVATNEKLFF
.	TRBV4-1	.	TRBJ2-3	TGCGCCAGCAGCTTCGTAGGGTCAGATACGCAGTATTTT	CASSFVGSDTQYF
TRBD1	TRBV19	.	TRBJ2-1	TGTGCCAGTAGTTATGACAGGGGTTCCTACAATGAGCAGTTCTTC	CASSYDRGSYNEQFF
.	TRBV19	.	TRBJ1-4	TGTGCCAGTAGTAAAGAGTGGACGGTTGAAAAACTGTTTTTT	CASSKEWTVEKLFF
.	TRBV4-2	.	TRBJ2-5	TGTGCCAGCAGCCAAGACATTCGGGGAGAGACCCAGTACTTC	CASSQDIRGETQYF
.	TRBV6-1	.	TRBJ1-3	TGTGCCAGCAGTGAAGCGCTTTTCTGGACAGCCGGATCTGGAAACACCATATATTTT	CASSEALFWTAGSGNTIYF
TRBD1	TRBV4-1	.	TRBJ1-2	TGCGCCAGCAGCCACAATTCCGGGACAGTCTATGGCTACACCTTC	CASSHNSGTVYGYTF
.	TRBV4-2	.	TRBJ1-3	TGTGCCAGCAGCCAAGGACAGGCCCCGAACACCATATATTTT	CASSQGQAPNTIYF
TRBD1	TRBV5-1	few	TRBJ2-3	TGCGCCAGCAGCGAAGGGACAGGGGGCTGGTCAGATACGCAGTATTTT	CASSEGTGGWSDTQYF
.	TRBV29-1	.	TRBJ2-1	TGCAGCGTTGACAAGCAGGGCGGGTCCTACAATGAGCAGTTCTTC	CSVDKQGGSYNEQFF
TRBD1	TRBV28	.	TRBJ2-7	TGTGCCAGCGAACCGGGACAGACCTACGAGCAGTACTTC	CASEPGQTYEQYF
.	TRBV5-1	.	TRBJ2-2	TGCGCCAGCAGTCGACAGAACACCGGGGAGCTGTTTTTT	CASSRQNTGELFF
.	TRBV28	few	TRBJ1-2	TGTGCCAGCAGTTATCCAGGGATCTATGGCTACACCTTC	CASSYPGIYGYTF
.	TRBV7-3	.	TRBJ2-5	TGTGCCAGCAGCTTAGCCGGGGCCCAAGAGACCCAGTACTTC	CASSLAGAQETQYF